This T cell receptor (beta chain) was captured in a study of T cells after posttransplantation cyclophosphamide. Turning to this clone: Its antigen is currently unknown.

A marrow graft followed busulfan-fludarabine conditioning, with cyclophosphamide on days +3 and +4. This table comes from immunoSEQ multiplex PCR, and its TCRdb copy is limited to in-frame clones, with some not included. The table shows fewer than 12,000 clones, with around 80% occurring only once. The V gene's germline CDR1 is SGHDN and CDR2 FVKESK. Trimming shortened V by 4 bases and J by 1 base, and 12 bases separated the two germline ends. The CDR3 sequence is 15 residues long. Study-level findings and limits: Later blood repertoires were often dominated by clones from the donor CD8+ memory compartment. After PTCy, TRB diversity resembled that of CNI/methotrexate controls. Skin or GI-infiltrating T cells shared few TRB sequences with blood.

The TCR sequence derives from a female patient aged 45-65 years who received an allogeneic stem cell transplant from a related donor, was CMV-positive, and had no GVHD. Some T cells may be provided by the graft donor. The chain combines TRBV14 with TRBJ2-3; D is possibly TRBD2 (5 bases). Sequencing used PBMCs, obtained after allogeneic stem cell transplant with posttransplant cyclophosphamide. CDR3 region: CASSPQLGGTDTQYF. Written as DNA, the CDR3 is TGTGCCAGCAGCCCGCAATTGGGAGGCACAGATACGCAGTATTTT.